The next 18 T cell receptor beta chains were all read from a single sample in a study of blood T cell repertoires in COVID-19. Profiled with immunoSEQ multiplex PCR; TCRdb holds only in-frame clones, not every one. The table shows about 190,000 clones, with roughly 80% occurring only once. Sequenced input: peripheral blood. These receptors were collected from a human donor in a cohort sampled during active COVID-19.

The chain has TRBV7-8 and TRBJ1-1; possible D gene TRBD1, 6 bases. This CDR3 region has 16 residues. V was cut by 5 bases and J by 4 bases, with 20 bases left in between. CDR1 and CDR2 (germline): SGHVS, FQNEAQ. The CDR3 sequence is CASSVVGALRGTEAFF. CDR3 nucleotides: TGTGCCAGCAGCGTAGTGGGGGCCCTTCGGGGCACTGAAGCTTTCTTT.

The chain uses TRBV5-1 and TRBJ2-1; a weak D match, TRBD1 (6 bases). Germline-derived CDR1 and CDR2 are SGHRS and YFSETQ. Trimming took 6 bases from V and 10 from J, leaving 14 bases between them. CDR3 length: 12 residues. In DNA form, the CDR3 reads TGCGCCAGCACCGTAATAGGGGGAGAGCAGTTCTTC. It translates to CASTVIGGEQFF.

The rearrangement links TRBV7-2 to TRBJ2-1; possible D gene TRBD1, 6 bases. Trimming took off 0 bases at V and 10 bases at J, with 16 bases between the two ends. Germline V lookup: CDR1 SGHTA, CDR2 FQGNSA. The CDR3 runs 15 residues. CDR3 sequence reads: CASSLASTGPGEQFF. The CDR3 DNA reads as TGTGCCAGCAGCTTAGCGTCTACAGGGCCGGGCGAGCAGTTCTTC.

This clone occurred a few times. The CDR3 reads CASSGSGTQYF. The CDR3, as DNA: TGTGCCAGCAGTGGGTCGGGGACCCAGTACTTC. The gene calls are TRBV2 and TRBJ2-5, with unresolved D. Trimming removed 4 bases from V and 7 bases from J, with 7 bases in between. CDR3 length: 11 amino acids. CDR1 and CDR2 from the germline V gene are SNHLY and FYNNEI.

This chain joins TRBV18 and TRBJ2-7; weak D call: TRBD2 (5 bases). The CDR3 covers 13 residues. Germline V CDR1 and CDR2: KGHSH, LQKENI. V was pared by 4 bases and J by 0 bases, with 7 bases between. The chain's CDR3 is CASSQGVSYEQYF. As DNA, the CDR3 is TGTGCCAGCTCACAGGGAGTCTCCTACGAGCAGTACTTC.

This rearrangement joins TRBV24-1 to TRBJ1-5; 10 bases map to TRBD1. The V gene end was trimmed by 9 bases and the J gene end by 4 bases; junction bases not matched to a gene: 5. Germline loops: CDR1 KGHDR, CDR2 SFDVKD. This CDR3 region has 14 residues. CDR3 bases: TGTGCCACCCGGGACAGGGGCTTTAATCAGCCCCAGCATTTT. It translates to CATRDRGFNQPQHF.

This clone was detected only once. V is TRBV12-3 or TRBV12-4 and J is TRBJ1-1, with D perhaps matching TRBD1 (6 bases). This CDR3 has 13 residues. The germline V and J ends were trimmed by 5 bases and 2 bases, with 9 bases remaining between them. The CDR3 region has the DNA TGTGCCAGCAGTCAACAGGGTAACACTGAAGCTTTCTTT. Amino acid sequence: CASSQQGNTEAFF.

The chain recombines TRBV27 with TRBJ2-2; tentative D call: TRBD2 (6 bases). The ends were cut back, 8 bases at V and 3 bases at J, with 13 bases in the middle. Germline V gene data show CDR1 as MNHEY and CDR2 as SMNVEV (reference sequence). The length of the CDR3 is 14 residues. This chain's CDR3 is CASWTGLYTGELFF. CDR3 coding DNA: TGTGCCAGCTGGACGGGACTGTACACCGGGGAGCTGTTTTTT.

The rearrangement uses TRBV12-3 or TRBV12-4 and TRBJ2-1, with no clear D. V was cut by 5 bases and J by 10 bases, with 12 bases left in between. There are 12 residues in the CDR3. The CDR3 protein is CASSPSGYEQFF. The DNA for the CDR3 is TGTGCCAGCAGTCCCTCAGGATACGAGCAGTTCTTC.

This sequence joins TRBV5-1 and TRBJ1-3; D uncertain. V was trimmed by 0 bases and J by 0 bases, leaving 10 bases between them. This CDR3 has 16 amino acids. Looked up from germline, CDR1 is SGHRS and CDR2 is YFSETQ. The CDR3 DNA follows: TGCGCCAGCAGCTTGGGTGCCGTGAGCTCTGGAAACACCATATATTTT. This sequence encodes CASSLGAVSSGNTIYF.

The rearrangement uses TRBV4-1 and TRBJ2-3; no definite D call. The CDR3 is 18 residues long. Trimming took 0 bases from V and 0 from J, leaving 16 bases between them. Per the germline V gene, CDR1 is MGHRA and CDR2 is YSYEKL. CDR3: CASSQEFGSQTSTDTQYF. In DNA form, the CDR3 reads TGCGCCAGCAGCCAAGAATTCGGCAGTCAGACTAGCACAGATACGCAGTATTTT.

This clone was observed a few times. This chain joins TRBV5-1 and TRBJ1-5; D gene unclear. In germline, CDR1 is SGHRS, CDR2 YFSETQ. Deletions cut 0 bases from V and 0 bases from J, with 7 bases between. The CDR3 is made up of 15 amino acids. The CDR3 loop is CASSLDEGSNQPQHF. The CDR3 DNA sequence: TGCGCCAGCAGCTTGGATGAGGGTAGCAATCAGCCCCAGCATTTT.

This sequence joins TRBV3-1 (or the pseudogene TRBV3-2) and TRBJ2-7; TRBD2 is a possible D gene (5 bases). CDR1 and CDR2 (germline): LGHDT, YNNKEL (reference sequence). Trimming pared 1 base from V and 2 bases from J, leaving 12 bases between. The CDR3 has 15 amino acids. As DNA, the CDR3 is TGTGCCAGCAGCCAAGGGGTAGGGAGTCCCTACGAGCAGTACGTC. Amino acid sequence: CASSQGVGSPYEQYV.

This sequence joins TRBV19 and TRBJ1-6; D is undetermined. CDR3 length equals 14 residues. Trimming took 7 bases from V and 5 from J, leaving 12 bases between them. Germline V CDR1 and CDR2: LNHDA, SQIVND (reference sequence). The CDR3 is CASKAVGNNSPLHF. For the CDR3, the DNA is TGTGCCAGTAAAGCTGTCGGGAATAATTCACCCCTCCACTTT.

This chain links TRBV30 with TRBJ1-2; D possibly corresponds to TRBD1 (5 bases). CDR1 is GTSNPN and CDR2 is SVGIG in the germline V gene (reference sequence). The CDR3 extends over 12 amino acids. CDR3 DNA sequence: TGTGCTCTTATGGGGCAGCTCTATGGCTACACCTTC. Translation gives CALMGQLYGYTF.

This clone was seen a single time. The V gene is TRBV28, the J gene TRBJ1-3; TRBD1 is a possible D gene (5 bases). Germline lookup yields CDR1 MDHEN and CDR2 SYDVKM. The CDR3 has 14 amino acids. With 6 bases removed from V and 0 bases from J, the gap between germline ends came to 9 bases. Here the CDR3 reads CASRTGFSGNTIYF. CDR3 sequence (DNA): TGTGCCAGCAGAACAGGCTTCTCTGGAAACACCATATATTTT. Full variable domain (missing parts from reference TRBV28 and TRBJ1-3): DVKVTQSSRYLVKRTGEKVFLECVQDMDHENMFWYRQDPGLGLRLIYFSYDVKMKEKGDIPEGYSVSREKKERFSLILESASTNQTSMYLCASRTGFSGNTIYFGEGSWLTVV.

V is TRBV29-1 and J is TRBJ2-5; D is undetermined. The CDR3 is 11 amino acids. V dropped 5 bases and J dropped 4 bases, with 8 bases sitting between them. Looked up from germline, CDR1 is SQVTM and CDR2 is ANQGSEA. The CDR3 loop is CSVRIGETQYF. As DNA, the CDR3 is TGCAGCGTTCGAATCGGAGAGACCCAGTACTTC.

CDR3 nucleotide sequence: TGTGCCAGCAGCCTCTACCCAGGCCCGAACACCGGGGAGCTGTTTTTT. This codes for CASSLYPGPNTGELFF. The V gene is TRBV7-3, the J gene TRBJ2-2; D not certain. This CDR3 is built from 16 residues. V lost 5 bases to trimming and J lost 0 bases, with 13 bases between them. Looked up from germline, CDR1 is SGHTA and CDR2 is FQGTGA.